Below are 31 T cell receptor beta chains sequenced from a single sample in a study of T-cell reconstitution after alpha-beta-depleted transplantation in children. Preparing the TCRbeta library involved the use of unique molecular identifiers. TCRdb fed the PCR reads into MiXCR, producing one record per CDR3 protein. In the table there are 90,000 to 100,000 distinct CDR3 sequences, about a quarter of which are singletons. Sequenced here: PBMCs, sampled before TCRalphabeta/CD19-depleted stem cell transplant. These receptors were collected from a boy aged 2 to 9 with acute lymphoblastic leukemia, due to receive a stem cell transplant.

The V call is TRBV9, the J call TRBJ1-3, with D uncertain. The V end lost 3 bases, the J end lost 4 bases, and 8 bases lay between the germline ends. CDR3 length: 13 residues. The germline V gene has CDR1 SGDLS and CDR2 YYNGEE. The CDR3 spells CASSGGSGNTIYF. CDR3 bases: TGTGCCAGCAGCGGAGGGAGCGGAAACACCATATATTTT.

This clonotype was counted at least ten times. The J gene is TRBJ2-3, the V gene TRBV20-1, with D uncertain. V was shortened by 6 bases and J by 0 bases, with 10 bases between the two germline ends. CDR1 and CDR2 (germline): DFQATT, SNEGSKA (reference sequence). CDR3 length equals 13 residues. CDR3 bases: TGCAGTGCCCCTCAGGATAGCACAGATACGCAGTATTTT. Translation: CSAPQDSTDTQYF.

This clonotype was observed a few times. CDR3 sequence: CASSSKLGLEVENTQYF. CDR3 DNA sequence: TGTGCCAGCAGTTCAAAGTTGGGACTAGAGGTCGAAAATACGCAGTATTTT. The gene calls are TRBV28 and TRBJ2-3; the match to TRBD2 covers 8 bases. CDR3 length: 17 residues. Germline values: CDR1 MDHEN, CDR2 SYDVKM. V lost 4 bases, J lost 7 bases, and 16 bases stayed unmatched.

This clonotype has just a few counts. The genes are TRBV7-2 and TRBJ2-7; D is unclear. Germline V gene sequence: CDR1 SGHTA, CDR2 FQGNSA. This CDR3 has 13 residues. Trimming cost V 0 bases and J 5 bases, with 8 bases left between them. CDR3 loop: CASSLALADEQYF. The CDR3 coding sequence is TGTGCCAGCAGCTTAGCGCTGGCGGACGAGCAGTACTTC.

This chain joins TRBV2 and TRBJ2-4; 9 nucleotides agree with TRBD2. This CDR3 region has 15 residues. The J segment lost 6 bases and the V segment lost 6 bases, leaving 9 bases of the junction unmatched. Germline CDR1 SNHLY, CDR2 FYNNEI. The CDR3 nucleotides are TGTGCCAGCAGCGCGACTAGCGGAGGGACAAACATTCAGTACTTC. It codes for CASSATSGGTNIQYF.

In its sample, this clonotype was seen a few times. The chain employs TRBV6-5 and TRBJ1-2; 9 positions agree with TRBD1. The junction had 9 bases not matched to a gene; V was cut back by 2 bases and J by 8 bases. The length of the CDR3 is 15 residues. The V gene's germline CDR1 is MNHEY and CDR2 SVGAGI. In nucleotides, the CDR3 is TGTGCCAGCAGTTACATTGGGACAGGGCTTGAGGGCTACACCTTC. It yields the protein CASSYIGTGLEGYTF.

J is TRBJ2-5 and V is TRBV2; tentative D call: TRBD2 (6 bases). CDR3 length: 13 amino acids. Trimming removed 6 bases from V and 4 bases from J, with 12 bases in between. Germline assignment: CDR1 SNHLY and CDR2 FYNNEI. In nucleotides, the CDR3 is TGTGCCAGCAGGGTTAGCGGAGTAGAGACCCAGTACTTC. Its protein product is CASRVSGVETQYF. The full variable domain, in which reference TRBV2 and TRBJ2-5 provide the parts outside the CDR3, is EPEVTQTPSHQVTQMGQEVILRCVPISNHLYFYWYRQILGQKVEFLVSFYNNEISEKSEIFDDQFSVERPDGSNFTLKIRSTKLEDSAMYFCASRVSGVETQYFGPGTRLLVL.

This chain connects TRBV10-3 to TRBJ2-1, with 9 bases aligning to TRBD2. Germline CDR1 and CDR2: ENHRY and SYGVKD. This CDR3 comprises 18 residues. V was clipped by 2 bases and J by 4 bases; unmatched bases: 12. The CDR3 reads CAISEPNVGTSPYNEQFF. The CDR3 coding sequence is TGTGCCATCAGTGAGCCGAATGTCGGGACTAGCCCGTACAATGAGCAGTTCTTC.

This clonotype was observed a handful of times. V and J are TRBV6-4 and TRBJ2-3; the match to TRBD2 covers 10 bases. V shed 4 bases, J shed 3 bases, and the junction held 4 bases outside the gene matches. The CDR3 runs to 15 residues. The germline CDR1 and CDR2 sequences are MRHNA and SNTAGT. The DNA for the CDR3 is TGTGCCAGCAGTGTTTCTAGCGGGGGTACAGATACGCAGTATTTT. Encoded protein: CASSVSSGGTDTQYF.

The V and J genes are TRBV12-3 or TRBV12-4 and TRBJ2-1; D is ambiguous. V gave up 0 bases and J gave up 12 bases, with 3 bases separating them. The CDR3 contains 10 residues. CDR3 residues: CASSLARQFF. CDR3 coding DNA: TGTGCCAGCAGTTTAGCGCGGCAGTTCTTC.

The V and J genes are TRBV4-3 and TRBJ2-2; 7 positions match TRBD1. Per germline, CDR1 LGHNA and CDR2 YSLEER. V lost 0 bases and J lost 3; bases outside the gene matches: 1. This CDR3 comprises 15 residues. The CDR3, as DNA: TGCGCCAGCAGCCAAGAGGGGACAGACACCGGGGAGCTGTTTTTT. It is translated as CASSQEGTDTGELFF.

In its sample, this clonotype was seen a few times. The chain joins TRBV28 to TRBJ2-2; weak D call: TRBD1 (5 bases). Looked up from germline, CDR1 is MDHEN and CDR2 is SYDVKM. The CDR3 totals 16 residues. V was cut by 3 bases and J by 3 bases, with 14 bases left in between. DNA for the CDR3: TGTGCCAGCAGTTTTCAGCGACAGTCTTACACCGGGGAGCTGTTTTTT. Residues: CASSFQRQSYTGELFF. Full variable domain (missing parts from reference TRBV28 and TRBJ2-2): DVKVTQSSRYLVKRTGEKVFLECVQDMDHENMFWYRQDPGLGLRLIYFSYDVKMKEKGDIPEGYSVSREKKERFSLILESASTNQTSMYLCASSFQRQSYTGELFFGEGSRLTVL.

V usage is TRBV4-3 and J usage is TRBJ1-1, with D maybe TRBD1 (6 bases). The CDR3 contains 16 residues. Germline-derived CDR1 and CDR2 are LGHNA and YSLEER. Trimming pared 0 bases from V and 1 base from J, leaving 12 bases between. The CDR3 loop reads CASSQDPGQWNTEAFF. The CDR3 DNA sequence: TGCGCCAGCAGCCAAGATCCGGGACAATGGAACACTGAAGCTTTCTTT.

The chain links TRBV5-1 to TRBJ2-1; TRBD1 might be the D (5 bases). Trimming stripped 1 base from V and 5 bases from J, with 13 bases between. The CDR3 length is 15 residues. Germline V lookup: CDR1 SGHRS, CDR2 YFSETQ. CDR3 residues: CASSLSRRRDNEQFF. DNA for the CDR3: TGCGCCAGCAGCTTGTCCCGTCGCAGGGACAATGAGCAGTTCTTC.

In this sample, this clonotype turned up a few times. This chain joins TRBV5-1 and TRBJ2-5, with a weak D call TRBD2 (5 bases). V lost 0 bases and J lost 3, with 18 bases in between. Per the germline V gene, CDR1 is SGHRS and CDR2 is YFSETQ. The CDR3 contains 17 residues. The CDR3, as DNA: TGCGCCAGCAGCTTGGGCTATCTGGTACCGGGAAAAGAGACCCAGTACTTC. Its translation is CASSLGYLVPGKETQYF.

The chain employs TRBV7-9 and TRBJ1-1; D call uncertain. The germline gives CDR1 SEHNR, CDR2 FQNEAQ (reference sequence). V lost 1 base and J 7 bases, leaving 7 bases between the germline ends. The CDR3 consists of 12 residues. The CDR3 protein is CASSLGGNEAFF. The DNA for the CDR3 is TGTGCCAGCAGCTTAGGAGGTAATGAAGCTTTCTTT.

This clonotype was recorded at least ten times. The rearrangement uses TRBV28 and TRBJ2-4; possibly TRBD1 for D (5 bases). The V and J ends lost 3 bases and 16 bases respectively, with 16 bases between them. This CDR3 spans 12 amino acids. Per germline, CDR1 MDHEN and CDR2 SYDVKM. As DNA, the CDR3 is TGTGCCAGCAGTTTGTTAAGGGGCCCCAGTTACTTC. Protein product: CASSLLRGPSYF.

This rearrangement joins TRBV9 to TRBJ2-1; D unclear. Trimming pared 0 bases from V and 10 bases from J, leaving 11 bases between. Germline V gene lookup returns CDR1 SGDLS and CDR2 YYNGEE. The CDR3 contains 13 residues. The CDR3 spells CASSVVGSNEQFF. The DNA for the CDR3 is TGTGCCAGCAGCGTAGTGGGGTCTAACGAGCAGTTCTTC. Full variable domain (remainder filled in from reference TRBV9 and TRBJ2-1): DSGVTQTPKHLITATGQRVTLRCSPRSGDLSVYWYQQSLDQGLQFLIQYYNGEERAKGNILERFSAQQFPDLHSELNLSSLELGDSALYFCASSVVGSNEQFFGPGTRLTVL.

V and J are TRBV20-1 and TRBJ2-1; maybe TRBD1 (6 bases). CDR3 size: 15 residues. Trimming stripped 4 bases from V and 4 bases from J, with 17 bases between. CDR1 and CDR2 from the germline V gene are DFQATT and SNEGSKA (reference sequence). Here the CDR3 DNA reads TGCAGTGCTACCAGAGGGGGTGGGGGATACAATGAGCAGTTCTTC. This encodes CSATRGGGGYNEQFF.

The rearrangement links TRBV11-3 to TRBJ2-3; D possibly uses TRBD1 or TRBD2 (5 bases each). With 4 bases removed from V and 0 bases from J, the gap between germline ends came to 8 bases. The CDR3 runs to 14 residues. CDR1 is SGHNT and CDR2 is YENEEA in the germline V gene. CDR3 loop: CASSSGASTDTQYF. DNA of the CDR3: TGTGCCAGCAGCTCCGGGGCTAGCACAGATACGCAGTATTTT.

This clonotype has just a few counts. The chain is built from TRBV5-1 and TRBJ2-1; D unresolved. Germline CDR1 reads SGHRS; CDR2 reads YFSETQ. The CDR3 length is 14 residues. V lost 1 base to trimming and J lost 10 bases, with 15 bases between them. The CDR3 reads CASSLSGPPLEQFF. The CDR3 DNA sequence: TGCGCCAGCAGCTTGTCAGGACCTCCCTTGGAGCAGTTCTTC. Filled out from reference TRBV5-1 and TRBJ2-1, the complete variable domain reads KAGVTQTPRYLIKTRGQQVTLSCSPISGHRSVSWYQQTPGQGLQFLFEYFSETQRNKGNFPGRFSGRQFSNSRSEMNVSTLELGDSALYLCASSLSGPPLEQFFGPGTRLTVL.

The chain is built from TRBV5-1 and TRBJ2-1; the D gene is possibly TRBD2 (6 bases). The CDR3 contains 16 residues. V lost 0 bases, J lost 0 bases, and 10 bases lay in between. Germline V CDR1 and CDR2: SGHRS, YFSETQ. This CDR3 reads CASSLGGRSSYNEQFF. The CDR3 DNA is TGCGCCAGCAGCTTGGGGGGGAGGTCCTCCTACAATGAGCAGTTCTTC.

This clonotype was found a few times. The chain has TRBV7-2 and TRBJ2-3; 7 bases agree with TRBD1. Germline assignment: CDR1 SGHTA and CDR2 FQGNSA. The CDR3 runs 16 residues. V was pared by 1 base and J by 6 bases, with 10 bases of the junction left unmatched. CDR3 region: CASSLVGQDVWDTQYF. The CDR3, as DNA: TGTGCCAGCAGCTTAGTAGGACAGGACGTGTGGGATACGCAGTATTTT.

This chain links TRBV20-1 with TRBJ2-5; perhaps TRBD1 as D (6 bases). Germline V gene sequence: CDR1 DFQATT, CDR2 SNEGSKA (reference sequence). CDR3 size: 16 residues. Trimming pared 1 base from V and 2 bases from J, leaving 17 bases between. This CDR3 reads CSARGGNRAYQETQYF. CDR3 nucleotides: TGCAGTGCTAGAGGAGGAAACAGGGCTTATCAAGAGACCCAGTACTTC.

The chain is built from TRBV15 and TRBJ2-3; 8 bases map to TRBD1. V dropped 2 bases and J dropped 3; count of bases not matched to a gene: 4. The CDR3 loop spans 15 amino acids. The germline V gene encodes CDR1 LNHNV and CDR2 YYDKDF (reference sequence). The CDR3 coding sequence is TGTGCCACCAGCAGAACTAACAGGGGGACAGATACGCAGTATTTT. Translating it yields CATSRTNRGTDTQYF.

The rearrangement links TRBV5-1 to TRBJ2-1; 10 bases fit TRBD1. CDR1 SGHRS and CDR2 YFSETQ come from the germline V gene. The V and J ends lost 6 bases and 4 bases, in that order; junction bases with no gene match: 4. The CDR3 has 14 amino acids. The CDR3 sequence: CASTRDRGYNEQFF. CDR3 sequence (DNA): TGCGCCAGCACTCGGGACAGGGGTTACAATGAGCAGTTCTTC.

In its sample, this clonotype was seen a few times. At one end, the junction sequence differs from germline, possibly due to a read error. This chain uses TRBV5-1 with TRBJ2-1; no clear D gene. The germline V gene encodes CDR1 SGHRS and CDR2 YFSETQ. CDR3 length: 14 residues. The CDR3 spells CASTSQPSNNEQFF. For the CDR3, the DNA is TGCGCCAGCACGTCCCAACCCTCCAACAATGAGCAGTTCTTC. The variable domain in full, with the rest retrieved from reference TRBV5-1 and TRBJ2-1, is KAGVTQTPRYLIKTRGQQVTLSCSPISGHRSVSWYQQTPGQGLQFLFEYFSETQRNKGNFPGRFSGRQFSNSRSEMNVSTLELGDSALYLCASTSQPSNNEQFFGPGTRLTVL.

This clonotype has at least ten counts. The chain links TRBV4-1 to TRBJ2-7; unclear D gene. In germline, CDR1 is MGHRA, CDR2 YSYEKL. Trimming removed 0 bases from V and 3 bases from J, with 9 bases in between. This CDR3 is built from 14 residues. CDR3 loop: CASSQDADRYEQYF. In DNA form, the CDR3 reads TGCGCCAGCAGCCAAGATGCGGACCGCTACGAGCAGTACTTC.

The chain combines TRBV20-1 with TRBJ2-1, with a weak D call TRBD1 (5 bases). V lost 3 bases and J 7 bases, leaving 19 bases between the germline ends. This CDR3 has 15 residues. CDR1 DFQATT and CDR2 SNEGSKA come from the germline V gene (reference sequence). The CDR3 protein is CSARAQGALQNEQFF. As DNA, the CDR3 is TGCAGTGCTAGGGCCCAGGGTGCCCTCCAGAATGAGCAGTTCTTC.

The sample holds a few counts of this clonotype. The genes are TRBV2 and TRBJ2-7; maybe TRBD2 (6 bases). With 7 bases removed from V and 2 bases from J, the gap between germline ends came to 18 bases. Germline values: CDR1 SNHLY, CDR2 FYNNEI. The CDR3 is 15 residues long. The CDR3 sequence: CASTFDGAGTYEQYF. In DNA form, the CDR3 reads TGTGCCAGCACCTTCGACGGGGCGGGAACCTACGAGCAGTACTTC.

The V call is TRBV29-1, the J call TRBJ2-7, with D unclear. The length of the CDR3 is 14 residues. Germline V lookup: CDR1 SQVTM, CDR2 ANQGSEA. V lost 3 bases and J 0 bases, leaving 12 bases between the germline ends. The DNA for the CDR3 is TGCAGCGTTGAGTCAGGCAGGAGCTCCTACGAGCAGTACTTC. This translates into CSVESGRSSYEQYF.